Listed below are T cell receptor beta chains from one sample, sequenced in a study of blood T cell repertoires in COVID-19. Sequencing was performed with immunoSEQ multiplex PCR; in TCRdb, only in-frame clones are kept and a portion is missing. Among some 150,000 clones listed, about nine tenths were seen once. The sample comprised peripheral blood. The receptors stem from a man aged 45-60 years who had recovered from COVID-19. The CDR3 runs from the conserved cysteine through the conserved F or W. The D gene is left open where the match is weak. Clone size is stated in some rows and not others, as once, few, many or a class when expanded.

CDR3 length	V gene	J gene	D gene	clone size	CDR3 DNA	CDR3 protein
14	TRBV6-5	TRBJ2-1	TRBD2	NA	TGTGCCAGCGCCCCTGGGACTACGGGCAATGAGCAGTTCTTC	CASAPGTTGNEQFF
14	TRBV5-1	TRBJ1-6	TRBD1	NA	TGCGCCAGCAGCGCAGGACAGGGGGGTTCACCCCTCCACTTT	CASSAGQGGSPLHF
13	TRBV2	TRBJ2-3	TRBD1	NA	TGTGCCAGCAGACAGGGGAGCACAGATACGCAGTATTTT	CASRQGSTDTQYF
16	TRBV6-5	TRBJ2-3	NA	NA	TGTGCCAGCAGTTACAGAGGAGGCGCAGGCACAGATACGCAGTATTTT	CASSYRGGAGTDTQYF
16	TRBV14	TRBJ2-5	TRBD1	NA	TGTGCCAGCAGCCATTCGGGCAGGGGGCGAGAAGAGACCCAGTACTTC	CASSHSGRGREETQYF
15	TRBV5-1	TRBJ1-2	TRBD1	NA	TGCGCCAGCAGCCCAAGGACAGGGGGCAACTATGGCTACACCTTC	CASSPRTGGNYGYTF
14	TRBV10-1	TRBJ1-3	NA	NA	TGCGCCAGCAGTGAGTCATCGAGCGGACGGACCATATATTTT	CASSESSSGRTIYF
13	TRBV7-8	TRBJ2-2	NA	NA	TGTGCCAGCGGCGGACTTAACACCGGGGAGCTGTTTTTT	CASGGLNTGELFF
13	TRBV10-2	TRBJ2-5	TRBD1	once	TGCGCCAGCAGTGAGGCAGGGGGAGAGACCCAGTACTTC	CASSEAGGETQYF
15	TRBV9	TRBJ1-6	TRBD1	once	TGTGCCAGCAGCGCGGGACAGAACTATAATTCACCCCTCCACTTT	CASSAGQNYNSPLHF
15	TRBV3-1/TRBV3-2	TRBJ2-5	TRBD2	NA	TGTGCCAGCAGCCAAGTGAGCGGGGGGCGGGAGACCCAGTACTTC	CASSQVSGGRETQYF
15	TRBV10-3	TRBJ2-7	TRBD1	NA	TGTGCCATCAGTGGTCCCAAGACAGGGGACTACGAGCAGTACTTC	CAISGPKTGDYEQYF
17	TRBV29-1	TRBJ2-6	NA	NA	TGCAGCGCCCGGGTTCTTCAGGGCACCTCTGGGGCCAACGTCCTGACTTTC	CSARVLQGTSGANVLTF
12	TRBV19	TRBJ1-5	NA	NA	TGTGCCAGTCGGGATAGCGATCAGCCCCAGCATTTT	CASRDSDQPQHF
16	TRBV5-5	TRBJ2-5	NA	NA	TGTGCCAGCAGCTTGGCCGTAACGGTGACACAAGAGACCCAGTACTTC	CASSLAVTVTQETQYF
17	TRBV12-5	TRBJ2-7	TRBD2	few	TGTGCTAGTGGTCCCCGCCGATTGAATAGCGGGAGGTACGAGCAGTACTTC	CASGPRRLNSGRYEQYF
16	TRBV5-4	TRBJ1-1	TRBD1	NA	TGTGCCAGCAGCTTGGCCGGACAGGGGTTAAACACTGAAGCTTTCTTT	CASSLAGQGLNTEAFF
15	TRBV9	TRBJ1-2	NA	NA	TGTGCCAGCAGCTACACTGACAGGCAGAACTATGGCTACACCTTC	CASSYTDRQNYGYTF
12	TRBV18	TRBJ2-5	NA	NA	TGTGCCAGCTCAGAGTACCAAGAGACCCAGTACTTC	CASSEYQETQYF
14	TRBV6-6	TRBJ2-7	TRBD1	NA	TGTGCCAGCAGTTACTCTCCAGGGGGCGGCGAGCAGTACTTC	CASSYSPGGGEQYF
14	TRBV2	TRBJ1-2	TRBD1	NA	TGTGCCAGCATGAGGGACAGGGGAGCGTATGGCTACACCTTC	CASMRDRGAYGYTF
15	TRBV5-1	TRBJ2-1	NA	once	TGCGCCAGCAGCTTGGTGGGCAGCTCCTACAATGAGCAGTTCTTC	CASSLVGSSYNEQFF
13	TRBV2	TRBJ1-2	NA	NA	TGTGCCAGCAGTGTAAACAGTAACTATGGCTACACCTTC	CASSVNSNYGYTF
15	TRBV18	TRBJ2-3	NA	NA	TGTGCCAGCTCGGAGACGATTAGCCGGAGGGATACGCAGTATTTT	CASSETISRRDTQYF
16	TRBV11-3	TRBJ2-5	NA	NA	TGTGCCAGCAGCTTAGAGGGGATCAGGGTCCAAGAGACCCAGTACTTC	CASSLEGIRVQETQYF
15	TRBV11-2	TRBJ1-5	NA	NA	TGTGCCAACCCGCGGGGGACACATAGCAATCAGCCCCAGCATTTT	CANPRGTHSNQPQHF
19	TRBV7-8	TRBJ1-2	TRBD1	NA	TGTGCCAGCAGCTTAGTACGGAGGGGGACAGAAATTACTAACTATGGCTACACCTTC	CASSLVRRGTEITNYGYTF
15	TRBV19	TRBJ2-2	TRBD1	NA	TGTGCCACCGGGACAGGGGAATTTTTATCCGGGGAGCTGTTTTTT	CATGTGEFLSGELFF
16	TRBV14	TRBJ1-3	TRBD1	NA	TGTGCCAGCAGCCAAGATTGGGGACAGGGAGGAAACACCATATATTTT	CASSQDWGQGGNTIYF
16	TRBV4-3	TRBJ2-7	TRBD1	NA	TGCGCCAGCAGCCAAGATGCGGCCAGGGGGCTCTACGAGCAGTACTTC	CASSQDAARGLYEQYF
17	TRBV6-8	TRBJ1-5	TRBD1	NA	TGTGCCAGCAGTTACTCCACCCCTCACAGGGGTGGGCAGCCCCAGCATTTT	CASSYSTPHRGGQPQHF
22	TRBV12-5	TRBJ1-1	TRBD1	NA	TGTGCTAGTGGTTTGTTTCCTTTGGGACAGGACTTTAATTTATACATGAACACTGAAGCTTTCTTT	CASGLFPLGQDFNLYMNTEAFF
19	TRBV6-2/TRBV6-3	TRBJ2-2	TRBD2	once	TGTGCCAGCAGTTACTCTGGGCTAGCGGGGGCCATGAACACCGGGGAGCTGTTTTTT	CASSYSGLAGAMNTGELFF
16	TRBV3-1/TRBV3-2	TRBJ2-3	NA	NA	TGTGCCAGCAGCCAAGTAGGGACACCTAGCACAGATACGCAGTATTTT	CASSQVGTPSTDTQYF
16	TRBV7-6	TRBJ2-2	TRBD1	once	TGTGCCAGCAGCCCCGGACAGGGGTCGTCGGCCGGGGAGCTGTTTTTT	CASSPGQGSSAGELFF
13	TRBV15	TRBJ1-1	NA	NA	TGTGCCACCAGCCGGGTTACGAACACTGAAGCTTTCTTT	CATSRVTNTEAFF
14	TRBV6-5	TRBJ2-1	TRBD1	NA	TGTGCCAGCAGAGTGACAGGGGGAGGCAATGAGCAGTTCTTC	CASRVTGGGNEQFF
18	TRBV4-3	TRBJ2-5	TRBD1	once	TGCGCCAGCAGCCAAGGAGGGCGAGGACAGGACCACCAAGAGACCCAGTACTTC	CASSQGGRGQDHQETQYF
16	TRBV19	TRBJ1-6	TRBD1	NA	TGTGCCAGTAGTAAACCTCCCGGGACAGGGGATTCACCCCTCCACTTT	CASSKPPGTGDSPLHF
15	TRBV25-1	TRBJ1-6	NA	NA	TGTGCCAGCAGTGAGGATCGGGGGGCGCATTCACCCCTCCACTTT	CASSEDRGAHSPLHF
15	TRBV4-3	TRBJ1-1	NA	NA	TGCGCCAGCAGCCAAGATACAGACATAATGTCTGAAGCTTTCTTT	CASSQDTDIMSEAFF
15	TRBV5-1	TRBJ1-4	TRBD1	NA	TGCGCCAGCAGCATTAGGACAGGACCGAATGAAAAACTGTTTTTT	CASSIRTGPNEKLFF
14	TRBV6-5	TRBJ2-3	NA	NA	TGTGCCAGCAGTCCAGATAGGAGGGCAGATACGCAGTATTTT	CASSPDRRADTQYF
17	TRBV4-3	TRBJ1-1	NA	NA	TGCGCCAGCAGCCAAGATGACCCGGGACTTAAGAACACTGAAGCTTTCTTT	CASSQDDPGLKNTEAFF
16	TRBV11-2	TRBJ2-1	TRBD2	NA	TGTGCCAGCAGCCTTAGCGGGGGGGCCACCTACAATGAGCAGTTCTTC	CASSLSGGATYNEQFF
15	TRBV28	TRBJ2-2	TRBD2	NA	TGTGCCAGCAGCGACCCGGGACTAGCGGGCGGGGAGCTGTTTTTT	CASSDPGLAGGELFF
15	TRBV6-5	TRBJ2-7	TRBD2	few	TGTGCCAGCAGTCCCCCGGGACTAGCGGGGCACGAGCAGTACTTC	CASSPPGLAGHEQYF
17	TRBV7-9	TRBJ2-5	TRBD2	NA	TGTGCCAGCAGCGTTAGCGGGGGGGCGTTTGGCGGAGAGACCCAGTACTTC	CASSVSGGAFGGETQYF
14	TRBV7-9	TRBJ2-2	TRBD1	NA	TGTGCCAGCACCCGACAGGGGGGCGACGGGGAGCTGTTTTTT	CASTRQGGDGELFF
15	TRBV5-6	TRBJ1-2	TRBD1	NA	TGTGCCAGCAGCTTGGTTCAGGGACAGGGGAATGGCTACACCTTC	CASSLVQGQGNGYTF
15	TRBV3-1/TRBV3-2	TRBJ1-2	NA	NA	TGTGCCAGCAGCCGATCTGAGACAGGCAACTATGGCTACACCTTC	CASSRSETGNYGYTF
16	TRBV5-1	TRBJ1-6	NA	NA	TGCGCCAGCAGCCCCACGGCAGGGACTAATAATTCACCCCTCCACTTT	CASSPTAGTNNSPLHF
18	TRBV5-6	TRBJ1-5	NA	NA	TGTGCCAGCAGCCGTCGGATTAGTGGCGGGACTGGCAATCAGCCCCAGCATTTT	CASSRRISGGTGNQPQHF